This entry lists 20 T cell receptor beta chains sequenced from one sample in a study of blood T cell repertoires in COVID-19. Sequencing was performed with immunoSEQ multiplex PCR; in TCRdb, only in-frame clones are kept and a portion is missing. The sample includes hundreds of thousands of clones, roughly nine tenths of them seen just once. The specimen was peripheral blood. These TCRs come from a woman aged 55-75 years who had recovered from COVID-19.

This CDR3 reads CASKSNYNEQFF. For the CDR3, the DNA is TGCGCCAGCAAATCAAACTACAATGAGCAGTTCTTC. V usage is TRBV5-1 and J usage is TRBJ2-1, with D unclear. This CDR3 contains 12 residues. Trimming pared 6 bases from V and 3 bases from J, leaving 7 bases between. The V gene's germline CDR1 is SGHRS and CDR2 YFSETQ.

The CDR3 DNA follows: TGCGCCAGCAGCTCGCAGGGGGACGTGTCACCCCTCCACTTT. Translated: CASSSQGDVSPLHF. The chain joins TRBV5-1 to TRBJ1-6; 7 bases are shared with TRBD1. This CDR3 has 14 amino acids. Germline V gives CDR1 SGHRS, CDR2 YFSETQ. The V and J ends lost 3 bases and 10 bases, in that order; junction bases with no gene match: 7.

V gene TRBV6-5 combines with J gene TRBJ1-4, with D perhaps matching TRBD1 (6 bases). Germline values: CDR1 MNHEY, CDR2 SVGAGI. This CDR3 comprises 15 residues. Trimming cost V 0 bases and J 8 bases, with 13 bases left between them. DNA of the CDR3: TGTGCCAGCAGTTACTCGTCAGGGGTGGGGGAAAAACTGTTTTTT. Translated: CASSYSSGVGEKLFF.

CDR3 bases: TGTGCCAGCAGCCAATCGTGGGGGACAGGGTCCCACGAGCAGTACTTC. Amino acids: CASSQSWGTGSHEQYF. V and J are TRBV16 and TRBJ2-7; TRBD1 matches at 9 bases. V was pared by 0 bases and J by 5 bases, with 8 bases of the junction left unmatched. The CDR3 length is 16 residues. Germline CDR1 is KGHSY and CDR2 is FQNENV.

This clone was seen a few times. V usage is TRBV6-5 and J usage is TRBJ1-5; 7 positions match TRBD1. The length of the CDR3 is 15 residues. The germline CDR1 and CDR2 sequences are MNHEY and SVGAGI. V lost 6 bases, J lost 1 base, and 6 bases stayed unmatched. CDR3 bases: TGTGCCAGCAGGTCACAGGGGATGAGCAATCAGCCCCAGCATTTT. Translation gives CASRSQGMSNQPQHF.

The CDR3 DNA follows: TGTGCCAGCAGCCCAGCAGGCAGAAACTATGGCTACACCTTC. It codes for CASSPAGRNYGYTF. The chain recombines TRBV7-2 with TRBJ1-2; no clear D gene. V was pared by 5 bases and J by 2 bases, with 12 bases between. The germline CDR1 and CDR2 sequences are SGHTA and FQGNSA. CDR3 length equals 14 residues.

J is TRBJ2-1 and V is TRBV5-1; TRBD2 aligns across 9 bases. This CDR3 is 14 amino acids long. V gave up 5 bases and J gave up 6 bases; unmatched junction bases: 6. Germline V CDR1 and CDR2: SGHRS, YFSETQ. The CDR3 is CASRGSGGLNEQFF. The CDR3 DNA is TGCGCCAGCAGAGGCAGCGGGGGGCTCAATGAGCAGTTCTTC.

This clone was observed a few times. The CDR3 bases are TGTGCCAGCAGTCAGCGGTACGCAATAACAGATACGCAGTATTTT. This gives the protein CASSQRYAITDTQYF. V usage is TRBV5-5 and J usage is TRBJ2-3; D is possibly TRBD2 (5 bases). Germline V gene sequence: CDR1 SGHKS, CDR2 YYEKEE (reference sequence). V dropped 5 bases and J dropped 3 bases, with 16 bases sitting between them. There are 15 residues in the CDR3. Complete variable domain (other parts from reference TRBV5-5 and TRBJ2-3): DAGVTQSPTHLIKTRGQQVTLRCSPISGHKSVSWYQQVLGQGPQFIFQYYEKEERGRGNFPDRFSARQFPNYSSELNVNALLLGDSALYLCASSQRYAITDTQYFGPGTRLTVL.

The chain employs TRBV7-3 and TRBJ2-1; 11 nucleotides line up with TRBD2. The CDR3 runs 15 residues. CDR1 is SGHTA and CDR2 is FQGTGA in the germline V gene. After removal of 1 base from V and 6 bases from J, the junction contained 2 bases not matched to a gene. CDR3 in amino acids: CASSLSLAGGNEQFF. The CDR3 DNA follows: TGTGCCAGCAGCTTAAGTCTAGCGGGGGGCAATGAGCAGTTCTTC.

The chain is built from TRBV28 and TRBJ1-2, with 12 positions matching TRBD1. The CDR3 runs to 15 residues. Germline trimming cut 3 bases from V and 4 bases from J; bases unmatched to any gene: 3. Germline V gives CDR1 MDHEN, CDR2 SYDVKM. CDR3: CASSFPGQGAYGYTF. CDR3 DNA: TGTGCCAGCAGTTTCCCGGGACAGGGGGCCTATGGCTACACCTTC.

The rearrangement links TRBV5-1 to TRBJ2-7, with D possibly TRBD1 on 6 matching bases. Germline-derived CDR1 and CDR2 are SGHRS and YFSETQ. Trimming left V 3 bases short and J 7 bases short, with 11 bases between. The CDR3 loop spans 12 amino acids. The CDR3 here is CASSSDSSEQYF. CDR3 sequence (DNA): TGCGCCAGCAGCTCGGACAGTAGTGAGCAGTACTTC.

This rearrangement joins TRBV5-1 to TRBJ2-1; 9 bases line up with TRBD1. V lost 0 bases, J lost 10 bases, and 5 bases stayed unmatched. Germline CDR1 SGHRS, CDR2 YFSETQ. The CDR3 is made up of 14 amino acids. The CDR3 nucleotides are TGCGCCAGCAGCTTGGCACAGGGGGCACAGGAGCAGTTCTTC. Residues: CASSLAQGAQEQFF.

In DNA, the CDR3 is TGTGCCAGCAGCTTGGAACCAACTCAAGAGACCCAGTACTTC. This sequence encodes CASSLEPTQETQYF. This chain links TRBV5-6 with TRBJ2-5; D is ambiguous. This CDR3 comprises 14 residues. Germline values: CDR1 SGHDT, CDR2 YYEEEE. Trimming stripped 0 bases from V and 2 bases from J, with 8 bases between.

This clone was counted once. The chain uses TRBV6-6 and TRBJ2-7; 10 nucleotides agree with TRBD2. V was pared by 7 bases and J by 7 bases, with 10 bases of the junction left unmatched. Germline lookup yields CDR1 MNHNY and CDR2 SVGAGI (reference sequence). The CDR3 spans 14 residues. CDR3: CASKPGLASWEQYF. The CDR3 nucleotides read TGTGCCAGCAAGCCGGGACTAGCGTCATGGGAGCAGTACTTC.

The CDR3 DNA sequence: TGCGCCAGCAGCTCAACGACGGGTCCGGGTCAGCCCCAGCATTTT. It encodes CASSSTTGPGQPQHF. The chain combines TRBV5-1 with TRBJ1-5; D unclear. This CDR3 contains 15 residues. Trimming stripped 3 bases from V and 6 bases from J, with 16 bases between. Germline loops: CDR1 SGHRS, CDR2 YFSETQ.

This chain links TRBV3-1 (or the pseudogene TRBV3-2) with TRBJ2-7; 12 bases align to TRBD1. Trimming cost V 3 bases and J 6 bases; bases outside gene matches: 3. The germline V gene has CDR1 LGHDT and CDR2 YNNKEL (reference sequence). The CDR3 runs to 14 residues. The CDR3 DNA is TGTGCCAGCAGCCATGGGGGACAGGGGGCCGAGCAGTACTTC. Its translation is CASSHGGQGAEQYF.

The rearrangement uses TRBV7-2 and TRBJ2-4; 7 bases agree with TRBD1. Unmatched junction bases numbered 7, after V lost 4 bases and J lost 7 bases. The germline V gene encodes CDR1 SGHTA and CDR2 FQGNSA. The CDR3 has 14 amino acids. The CDR3 DNA reads as TGTGCCAGCAGCTCCCCGGACAGGAAGAACATTCAGTACTTC. Translated: CASSSPDRKNIQYF.

V usage is TRBV3-1 (or the pseudogene TRBV3-2) and J usage is TRBJ2-2, with D tentatively TRBD2 (6 bases). Germline V gene sequence: CDR1 LGHDT, CDR2 YNNKEL (reference sequence). CDR3 length: 17 amino acids. V lost 4 bases to trimming and J lost 2 bases, with 17 bases between them. CDR3 bases: TGTGCCAGCAGCCCCATTTCGGGCGGGGTTAACACCGGGGAGCTGTTTTTT. Translating gives CASSPISGGVNTGELFF.

The CDR3: CASSSEGGIGNTIYF. The CDR3 DNA follows: TGTGCCAGCAGCTCAGAAGGGGGCATCGGAAACACCATATATTTT. The J gene is TRBJ1-3, the V gene TRBV3-1 (or the pseudogene TRBV3-2), with 7 bases fitting TRBD1. The CDR3 extends over 15 amino acids. Trimming cost V 5 bases and J 4 bases; bases outside gene matches: 8. The germline gives CDR1 LGHDT, CDR2 YNNKEL (reference sequence).

The chain joins TRBV5-1 to TRBJ1-3; 11 bases map to TRBD1. With 4 bases clipped from V and 2 bases from J, the junction kept 8 bases outside the gene matches. Looked up from germline, CDR1 is SGHRS and CDR2 is YFSETQ. CDR3 length equals 17 residues. In DNA form, the CDR3 reads TGCGCCAGCAGCATCCGGACAGGGGGCGAAACTGGAAACACCATATATTTT. It translates to CASSIRTGGETGNTIYF. The entire variable domain, with the rest obtained from reference TRBV5-1 and TRBJ1-3, is as follows: KAGVTQTPRYLIKTRGQQVTLSCSPISGHRSVSWYQQTPGQGLQFLFEYFSETQRNKGNFPGRFSGRQFSNSRSEMNVSTLELGDSALYLCASSIRTGGETGNTIYFGEGSWLTVV.